This TCR beta chain was observed in a study of neurological immune-mediated disorders. Overall study findings and caveats: The repertoires of 18 of 34 multiple sclerosis patients fell into one related-CDR3 cluster (a possible signature) under phylogenetic grouping. Across subjects, expanded clones had no CDR3 amino acid sequences in common, pointing to private repertoires in all groups.

Synthesis of cDNA used 5'RACE (with 10-nucleotide random UMIs). One entry per CDR3 protein, called by TCRdb with MiXCR from the 5' RACE reads. The sample includes about 88,000 distinct CDR3 sequences, 3.5% of them seen just once. V was clipped by 2 bases and J by 7 bases, with 18 bases between them. The CDR3 covers 15 residues. Germline V gives CDR1 SQVTM, CDR2 ANQGSEA. Where libraries were unsorted, they were derived from 2 million PBMCs stored at -80 degrees C. The sample holds many counts of this clonotype. The target antigen is unknown. V is TRBV29-1 and J is TRBJ2-1, with D tentatively TRBD1 (7 bases). Sequencing input: PBMCs. This receptor was taken from a woman under 30 with multiple sclerosis. CDR3 amino acids: CSVEKVRAGGNEQFF. Here the CDR3 DNA reads TGCAGCGTTGAAAAGGTTAGGGCAGGGGGGAATGAGCAGTTCTTC.